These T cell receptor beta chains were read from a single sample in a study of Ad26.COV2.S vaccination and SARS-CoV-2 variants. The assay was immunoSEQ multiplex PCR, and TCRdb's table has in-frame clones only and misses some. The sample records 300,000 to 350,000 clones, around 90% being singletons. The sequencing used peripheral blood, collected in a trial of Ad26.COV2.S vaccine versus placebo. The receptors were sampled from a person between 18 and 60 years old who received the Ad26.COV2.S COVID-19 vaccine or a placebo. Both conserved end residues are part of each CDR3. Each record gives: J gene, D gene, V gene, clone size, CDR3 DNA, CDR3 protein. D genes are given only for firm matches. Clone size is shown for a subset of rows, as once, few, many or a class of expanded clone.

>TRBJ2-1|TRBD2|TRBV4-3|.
TGCGCCAGCAGCCAAGAAGGACTAGCGCTTAGAGAGCAGTTCTTC
CASSQEGLALREQFF
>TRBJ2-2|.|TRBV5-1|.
TGCGCCAGCGCAGAGAGGAACACCGGGGAGCTGTTTTTT
CASAERNTGELFF
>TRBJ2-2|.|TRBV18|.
TGTGCCAGCTCACCACCTAGCTGGCGGGATTCCGGGGAGCTGTTTTTT
CASSPPSWRDSGELFF
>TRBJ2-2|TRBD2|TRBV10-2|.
TGCGCCAGCAGTGAATCGGGGGGGCCCACCGGGGAGCTGTTTTTT
CASSESGGPTGELFF
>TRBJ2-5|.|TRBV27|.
TGTGCCAGCAGCAAGACAGCGTACCAAGAGACCCAGTACTTC
CASSKTAYQETQYF
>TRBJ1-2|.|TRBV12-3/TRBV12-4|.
TGTGCCAGCAGACCTACAGGGTACAATGGCTACACCTTC
CASRPTGYNGYTF
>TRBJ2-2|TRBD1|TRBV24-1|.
TGTGCCACCAGTGGGACAGGGAACACCGGGGAGCTGTTTTTT
CATSGTGNTGELFF
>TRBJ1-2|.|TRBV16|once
TGTGCCAGCAGCCAAGAGTGGTCGGCGCATGGCTACACCTTC
CASSQEWSAHGYTF
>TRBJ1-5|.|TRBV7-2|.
TGTGCCAGCAGTCAGGGGATGGGGGGATATAGCAATCAGCCCCAGCATTTT
CASSQGMGGYSNQPQHF
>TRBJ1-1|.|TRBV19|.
TGTGCCAGTGTCAGGGGTATGAACACTGAAGCTTTCTTT
CASVRGMNTEAFF
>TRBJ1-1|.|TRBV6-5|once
TGTGCCAGCCTCCCGGACAGCCTTGGGAACACTGAAGCTTTCTTT
CASLPDSLGNTEAFF
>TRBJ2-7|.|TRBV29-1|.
TGCAGCGTTGTCGCCTACGAGCAGTACTTC
CSVVAYEQYF
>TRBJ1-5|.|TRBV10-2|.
TGCGCCAGTACAGGGTCTAGCAATCAGCCCCAGCATTTT
CASTGSSNQPQHF
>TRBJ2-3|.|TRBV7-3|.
TGTGCCAGCAGCCCTATCCCCGGGGGCACAGATACGCAGTATTTT
CASSPIPGGTDTQYF
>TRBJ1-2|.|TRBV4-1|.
TGCGCCAGCAGCCCCCCAAGTCAGTTGGTCTACACCTTC
CASSPPSQLVYTF
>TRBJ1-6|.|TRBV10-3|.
TGTGCCATCGCCCCCTCCTATAATTCACCCCTCCACTTT
CAIAPSYNSPLHF
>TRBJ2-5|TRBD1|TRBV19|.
TGTGCCAGTAGCCTACGGACAGGGGGCTTTTCGGAGACCCAGTACTTC
CASSLRTGGFSETQYF
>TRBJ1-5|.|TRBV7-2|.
TGTGCCAGCAGACTCGGGGCCTACAATCAGCCCCAGCATTTT
CASRLGAYNQPQHF
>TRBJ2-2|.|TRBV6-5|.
TGTGCCAGCAGTCGGGACACAACGAACACCGGGGAGCTGTTTTTT
CASSRDTTNTGELFF
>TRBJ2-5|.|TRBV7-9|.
TGTGCCAGCAGCTTAACCCTAGTCTTGAGAGAGACCCAGTACTTC
CASSLTLVLRETQYF
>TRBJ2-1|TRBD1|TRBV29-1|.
TGCAGCGCCGACAGGGGTAGGTTCAATGAGCAGTTCTTC
CSADRGRFNEQFF
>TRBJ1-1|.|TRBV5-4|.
TGTGCCAGCAGCTCATGGTCCACAGGGTCCACTGAAGCTTTCTTT
CASSSWSTGSTEAFF
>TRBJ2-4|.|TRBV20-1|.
TGCAGTGCTAGTCAGTCGATTGACAAAAACATTCAGTACTTC
CSASQSIDKNIQYF
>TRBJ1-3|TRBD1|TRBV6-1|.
TGTGCCAGCAGTGAATTGGGGGGACAGGCGGGAAACACCATATATTTT
CASSELGGQAGNTIYF
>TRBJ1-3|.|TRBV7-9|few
TGTGCCAGCAGTCCCACTGGAAACACCATATATTTT
CASSPTGNTIYF
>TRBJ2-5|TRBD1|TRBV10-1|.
TGCGCCAGTGCCGGGACAGATCAAGAGACCCAGTACTTC
CASAGTDQETQYF
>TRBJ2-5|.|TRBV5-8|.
TGTGCCAGCAGCAAGTTCCTCACAGGGTACCAAGAGACCCAGTACTTC
CASSKFLTGYQETQYF
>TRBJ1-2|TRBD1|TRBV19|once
TGTGCCAGTAGTATAGGGCTTCAGGGGGCCGGCTACACCTTC
CASSIGLQGAGYTF
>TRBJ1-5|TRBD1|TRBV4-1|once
TGCGCCAGCAGCCCGACCTTTCGGGACAGCCGGGGACCCCAGCATTTT
CASSPTFRDSRGPQHF
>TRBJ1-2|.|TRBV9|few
TGTGCCAGCAGCCCAGGAATCGCCTCGGATGGCTACACCTTC
CASSPGIASDGYTF
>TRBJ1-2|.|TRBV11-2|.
TGTGCCAGCAGCCCCTCCCGGGACACTATCGGGGGTTACACCTTC
CASSPSRDTIGGYTF